This note documents a single TCR delta chain sequence. Its antigen is unknown. This entry comes from a study of Vδ1+ human thymocytes. Study-level points and caveats: In the thymus, TRG and TRD repertoires looked highly polyclonal with Gaussian CDR3 lengths.

The template was reverse-transcribed extracted RNA. Multiplex PCR used pooled V-gene forward primers and a constant-region reverse primer to amplify CDR3s. TCRdb reanalysed the multiplex PCR reads via CATT. Of under 80,000 delta-chain clones listed, around 35% are singletons. This CDR3 comprises 18 residues. V trimming: 0 bases; J trimming: 3 bases; junction bases outside the gene matches: 12. CDR1 and CDR2 (germline): TSWWSYY, QGS. This clonotype originated in a boy younger than two who had congenital heart surgery. The sequencing sample was made of Vdelta1+ gamma-delta thymocytes from the thymus. The subset is: FACS-sorted CD3+ TCRalphabeta- TCRVdelta1+ TCRVdelta2- thymocytes. The rearrangement uses TRDV1 and TRDJ1; 8 bases map to TRDD3. CDR3 loop: CALGELSLEGYGADKLIF. The CDR3 region has the DNA TGTGCTCTTGGGGAACTATCCCTCGAGGGATACGGGGCCGATAAACTCATCTTT.